Listed below are T cell receptor beta chains from one sample, sequenced in a study of cytomegalovirus exposure and HLA in healthy donors. The table came from immunoSEQ multiplex PCR; TCRdb's copy has only in-frame clones and leaves some out. Of roughly 100,000 clones listed, around 66% were seen once; the top ten hold roughly 3.4%. Sequenced material: PBMCs. The receptors stem from a woman aged 45-59 years in good health and CMV-seronegative. Each CDR3 is given with its conserved first and last residue. A D gene is named only where the DNA matches it firmly. Only some rows state a clone size, as once, few, many or a class for expanded clones.

v_call,clone_size,j_call,d_call,cdr3_aa,cdr3_nt
TRBV5-1,.,TRBJ1-2,.,CASRSGGKDGYTF,TGCGCCAGCAGGTCGGGGGGGAAGGATGGCTACACCTTC
TRBV15,few,TRBJ1-4,.,CATSSAPVGRGRGEKLFF,TGTGCCACCAGCAGTGCTCCAGTTGGCAGGGGAAGGGGTGAAAAACTGTTTTTT
TRBV7-5,.,TRBJ1-5,.,CVRSYSWERGQPQHF,TGTGTCAGAAGCTACTCGTGGGAGAGAGGGCAGCCCCAGCATTTT
TRBV14,.,TRBJ1-3,TRBD1,CASSLRGQAASGNTIYF,TGTGCCAGCAGCCTCAGAGGACAGGCGGCCTCTGGAAACACCATATATTTT
TRBV19,few,TRBJ1-6,TRBD1,CASSIQGASNSPLHF,TGTGCCAGTAGTATCCAGGGGGCTTCGAATTCACCCCTCCACTTT
TRBV9,.,TRBJ2-1,TRBD1,CASSSPGQGRTEQFF,TGTGCCAGCAGCTCCCCGGGACAGGGAAGAACTGAGCAGTTCTTC
TRBV5-1,.,TRBJ2-3,.,CASSFLTSPETDTQYF,TGCGCCAGCAGCTTCCTAACTAGCCCGGAGACAGATACGCAGTATTTT
TRBV2,once,TRBJ2-5,.,CASSGGHTGQETQYF,TGTGCCAGCAGTGGGGGGCATACCGGCCAAGAGACCCAGTACTTC
TRBV11-2,once,TRBJ2-1,.,CASSFPNNEQFF,TGTGCCAGCAGCTTCCCCAACAATGAGCAGTTCTTC
TRBV5-1,.,TRBJ1-2,TRBD1,CASSLSPGQGVNGYTF,TGCGCCAGCAGCTTGTCTCCGGGACAGGGAGTGAATGGCTACACCTTC
TRBV7-9,.,TRBJ2-5,TRBD2,CATNGGWETQYF,TGTGCCACCAACGGGGGGTGGGAGACCCAGTACTTC
TRBV28,.,TRBJ2-6,.,CASSSGGYFSGANVLTF,TGTGCCAGCAGTTCTGGAGGGTACTTCTCTGGGGCCAACGTCCTGACTTTC
TRBV18,.,TRBJ1-1,.,CASSVLGSGGTNTEAFF,TGTGCCAGCTCAGTTTTAGGTTCGGGGGGTACGAACACTGAAGCTTTCTTT
TRBV7-6,.,TRBJ2-7,TRBD1,CASSPRQGASEQYF,TGTGCCAGCAGCCCCCGGCAGGGGGCCTCCGAGCAGTACTTC
TRBV7-9,.,TRBJ1-1,.,CASSAGNTEAFF,TGTGCCAGCAGCGCGGGGAACACTGAAGCTTTCTTT
TRBV28,.,TRBJ2-5,TRBD1,CASSRQGLGEETQYF,TGTGCCAGCAGTCGACAGGGGTTGGGCGAAGAGACCCAGTACTTC
TRBV27,.,TRBJ1-5,TRBD1,CASSAGTASNQPQHF,TGTGCCAGCAGTGCAGGGACAGCTAGCAATCAGCCCCAGCATTTT
TRBV6-5,.,TRBJ2-2,.,CASGENTGELFF,TGTGCCAGCGGAGAGAACACCGGGGAGCTGTTTTTT
TRBV7-2,.,TRBJ2-2,.,CASSFFPGELFF,TGTGCCAGCAGCTTCTTCCCCGGGGAGCTGTTTTTT
TRBV6-6,.,TRBJ1-2,TRBD1,CASSSGTGGNYGYTF,TGTGCCAGCAGTTCGGGAACAGGGGGAAACTATGGCTACACCTTC
TRBV7-2,.,TRBJ2-1,.,CASSLVRDTLYNEQFF,TGTGCCAGCAGCTTAGTGAGGGACACTTTGTACAATGAGCAGTTCTTC
TRBV29-1,.,TRBJ2-2,.,CSTDTGHTGELFF,TGCAGCACGGACACCGGACACACCGGGGAGCTGTTTTTT
TRBV7-3,.,TRBJ2-1,TRBD1,CASSPRGGQGLGEQFF,TGTGCCAGCAGCCCCCGAGGGGGACAGGGGCTGGGGGAGCAGTTCTTC
TRBV7-8,.,TRBJ2-3,TRBD1,CASSLGPPGSDRGTQYF,TGTGCCAGCAGCTTAGGCCCCCCTGGGTCGGACAGGGGAACGCAGTATTTT
TRBV5-6,.,TRBJ1-1,.,CASRGAPDTEAFF,TGTGCCAGTCGGGGGGCGCCGGACACTGAAGCTTTCTTT
TRBV7-6,.,TRBJ2-2,TRBD1,CASSSQTGANTGELFF,TGTGCCAGCAGCTCCCAGACAGGGGCAAACACCGGGGAGCTGTTTTTT
TRBV19,few,TRBJ2-1,TRBD2,CASKGTSGGQGGQFF,TGTGCCAGTAAAGGGACTAGCGGGGGCCAGGGAGGGCAGTTCTTC
TRBV29-1,.,TRBJ2-1,.,CSVVQTRSGNEQFF,TGCAGCGTTGTCCAAACTAGAAGTGGGAATGAGCAGTTCTTC
TRBV19,.,TRBJ1-2,.,CASSKWRQVRAGEYGYTF,TGTGCCAGTAGTAAATGGAGACAGGTCCGGGCGGGGGAATATGGCTACACCTTC
TRBV11-2,.,TRBJ2-7,TRBD2,CASSLYQLGLGYEQYF,TGTGCCAGCAGCTTATATCAGTTGGGACTAGGATACGAGCAGTACTTC
TRBV5-1,.,TRBJ2-1,.,CASSGGSSYNEQFF,TGCGCCAGCAGCGGAGGGAGCTCCTACAATGAGCAGTTCTTC
TRBV12-2,.,TRBJ2-7,.,CASRLAVLGSDVGHYEQYF,TGTGCAAGTCGCTTAGCGGTGCTCGGGAGCGACGTGGGTCACTACGAGCAGTACTTC
TRBV19,.,TRBJ1-5,.,CASSVYRVDQPQHF,TGTGCCAGTAGTGTCTACAGGGTCGATCAGCCCCAGCATTTT
TRBV28,.,TRBJ1-1,.,CASTLQDRDAAEAFF,TGTGCCAGCACCCTACAGGACAGAGACGCCGCTGAAGCTTTCTTT
TRBV6-1,.,TRBJ1-4,TRBD1,CASRQGASEKLFF,TGTGCCAGCAGACAGGGGGCCTCTGAAAAACTGTTTTTT
TRBV7-7,.,TRBJ2-1,.,CASSLLGGSHEQFF,TGTGCTAGCAGCCTTCTGGGAGGTAGCCATGAGCAGTTCTTC
TRBV4-2,.,TRBJ1-5,.,CASSQDVVQHNQPQHF,TGTGCCAGCAGCCAAGATGTGGTACAGCACAATCAGCCCCAGCATTTT
TRBV7-3,.,TRBJ2-5,TRBD2,CASSPGLAGGQETQYF,TGTGCCAGCAGCCCGGGACTAGCGGGAGGGCAAGAGACCCAGTACTTC
TRBV6-6,.,TRBJ1-2,.,CATLWGGTQRYYGYTF,TGTGCCACCCTTTGGGGGGGGACACAACGTTACTATGGCTACACCTTC
TRBV5-4,few,TRBJ2-7,TRBD1,CASSSEGATEQYF,TGTGCCAGCAGCTCAGAGGGGGCCACCGAGCAGTACTTC
TRBV7-6,.,TRBJ2-2,TRBD2,CASSSSGGDGELFF,TGTGCCAGCAGCTCGAGCGGGGGGGACGGGGAGCTGTTTTTT
TRBV2,few,TRBJ2-2,TRBD2,CASSEAGGTGELFF,TGTGCCAGCAGTGAAGCGGGGGGGACCGGGGAGCTGTTTTTT
TRBV5-4,.,TRBJ2-3,.,CASSWREDTDTQYF,TGTGCCAGCAGCTGGAGGGAAGACACAGATACGCAGTATTTT
TRBV7-8,once,TRBJ2-6,TRBD2,CASSPSGRGAGANVLTF,TGTGCCAGCAGCCCGAGTGGGAGGGGCGCTGGGGCCAACGTCCTGACTTTC